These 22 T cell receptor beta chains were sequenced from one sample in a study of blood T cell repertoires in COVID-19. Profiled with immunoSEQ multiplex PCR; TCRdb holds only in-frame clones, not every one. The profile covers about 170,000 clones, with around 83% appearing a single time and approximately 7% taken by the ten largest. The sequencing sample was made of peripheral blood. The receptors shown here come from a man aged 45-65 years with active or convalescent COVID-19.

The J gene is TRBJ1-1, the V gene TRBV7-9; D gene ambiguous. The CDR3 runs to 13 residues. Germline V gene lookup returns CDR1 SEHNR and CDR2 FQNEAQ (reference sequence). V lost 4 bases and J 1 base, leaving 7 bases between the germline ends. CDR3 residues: CASSSRRNTEAFF. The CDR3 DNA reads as TGTGCCAGCAGCTCTAGGCGGAACACTGAAGCTTTCTTT.

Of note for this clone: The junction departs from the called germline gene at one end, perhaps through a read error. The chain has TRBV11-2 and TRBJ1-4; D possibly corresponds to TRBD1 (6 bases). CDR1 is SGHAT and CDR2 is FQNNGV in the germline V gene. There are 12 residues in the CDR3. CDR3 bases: TGTGCCAGCCGCCGGGACACCATTAATCCCTCCTTT. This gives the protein CASRRDTINPSF.

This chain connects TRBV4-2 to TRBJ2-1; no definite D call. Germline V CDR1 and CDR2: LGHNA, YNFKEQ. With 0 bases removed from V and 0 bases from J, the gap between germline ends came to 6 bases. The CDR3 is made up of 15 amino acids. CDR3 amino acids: CASSQDSGSYNEQFF. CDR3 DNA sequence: TGTGCCAGCAGCCAAGATTCGGGCTCCTACAATGAGCAGTTCTTC.

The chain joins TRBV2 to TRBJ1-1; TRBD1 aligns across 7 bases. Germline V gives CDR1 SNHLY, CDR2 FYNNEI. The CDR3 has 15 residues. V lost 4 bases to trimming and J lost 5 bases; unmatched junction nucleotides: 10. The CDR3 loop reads CASSVGQLGGTEAFF. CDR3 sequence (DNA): TGTGCCAGCAGTGTGGGACAGCTTGGGGGGACTGAAGCTTTCTTT. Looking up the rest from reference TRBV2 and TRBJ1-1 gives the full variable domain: EPEVTQTPSHQVTQMGQEVILRCVPISNHLYFYWYRQILGQKVEFLVSFYNNEISEKSEIFDDQFSVERPDGSNFTLKIRSTKLEDSAMYFCASSVGQLGGTEAFFGQGTRLTVV.

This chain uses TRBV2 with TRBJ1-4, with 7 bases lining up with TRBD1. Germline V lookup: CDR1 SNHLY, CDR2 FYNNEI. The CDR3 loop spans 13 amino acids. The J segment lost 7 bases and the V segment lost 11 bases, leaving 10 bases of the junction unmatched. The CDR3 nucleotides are TGTGCCGGCTACCGGGACAGAGGTGAAAAACTGTTTTTT. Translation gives CAGYRDRGEKLFF.

The CDR3 nucleotides are TGTGCCGTCGGGATGAGGGCAGGGGACACAGATACGCAGTATTTT. Translating it yields CAVGMRAGDTDTQYF. The rearrangement uses TRBV19 and TRBJ2-3; a possible D gene is TRBD1 (6 bases). This CDR3 is 15 amino acids long. V was clipped by 11 bases and J by 2 bases, with 20 bases between them. Per the germline V gene, CDR1 is LNHDA and CDR2 is SQIVND (reference sequence).

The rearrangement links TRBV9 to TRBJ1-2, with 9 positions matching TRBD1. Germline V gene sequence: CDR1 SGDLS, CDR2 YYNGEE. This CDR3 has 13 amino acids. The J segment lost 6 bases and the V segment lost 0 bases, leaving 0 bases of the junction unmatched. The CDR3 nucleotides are TGTGCCAGCAGCGTAGACAGGGGGCATGGCTACACCTTC. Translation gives CASSVDRGHGYTF.

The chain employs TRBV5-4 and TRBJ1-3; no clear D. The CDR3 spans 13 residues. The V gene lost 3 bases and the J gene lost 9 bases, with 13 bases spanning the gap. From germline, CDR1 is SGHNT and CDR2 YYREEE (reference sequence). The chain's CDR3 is CASSSPGRGTIYF. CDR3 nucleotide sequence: TGTGCCAGCAGCTCTCCCGGGCGGGGCACCATATATTTT.

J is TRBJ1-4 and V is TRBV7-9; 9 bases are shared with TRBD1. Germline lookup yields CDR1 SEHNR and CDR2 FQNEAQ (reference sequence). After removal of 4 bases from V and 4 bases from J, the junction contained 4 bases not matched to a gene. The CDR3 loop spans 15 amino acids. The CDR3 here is CASSWGDRDNEKLFF. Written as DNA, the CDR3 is TGTGCCAGCAGCTGGGGGGACAGGGATAATGAAAAACTGTTTTTT.

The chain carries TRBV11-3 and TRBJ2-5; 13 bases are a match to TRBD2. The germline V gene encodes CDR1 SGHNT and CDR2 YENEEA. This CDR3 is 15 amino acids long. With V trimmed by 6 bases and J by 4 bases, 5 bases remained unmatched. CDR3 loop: CASRPGLAGLETQYF. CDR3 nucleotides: TGTGCCAGCAGACCGGGACTAGCGGGATTAGAGACCCAGTACTTC.

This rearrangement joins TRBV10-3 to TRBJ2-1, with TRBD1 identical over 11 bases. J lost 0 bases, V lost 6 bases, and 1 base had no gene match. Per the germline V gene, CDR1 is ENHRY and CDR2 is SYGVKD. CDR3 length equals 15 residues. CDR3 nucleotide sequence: TGTGCCATCAGGGGACAGGGGGGCTCCTACAATGAGCAGTTCTTC. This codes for CAIRGQGGSYNEQFF.

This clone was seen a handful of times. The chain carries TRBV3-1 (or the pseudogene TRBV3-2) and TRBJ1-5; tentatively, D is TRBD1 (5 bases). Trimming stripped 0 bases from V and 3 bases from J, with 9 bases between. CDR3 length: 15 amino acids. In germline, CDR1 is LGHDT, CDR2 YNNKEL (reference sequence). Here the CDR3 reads CASSQDSRVNQPQHF. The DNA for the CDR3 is TGTGCCAGCAGCCAAGATAGCAGGGTCAATCAGCCCCAGCATTTT.

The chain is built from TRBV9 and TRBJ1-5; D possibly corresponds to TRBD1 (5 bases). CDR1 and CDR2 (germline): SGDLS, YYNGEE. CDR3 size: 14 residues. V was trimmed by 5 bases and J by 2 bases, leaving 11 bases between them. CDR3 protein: CASSTGGGNQPQHF. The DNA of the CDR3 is TGTGCCAGCAGTACCGGGGGGGGCAATCAGCCCCAGCATTTT.

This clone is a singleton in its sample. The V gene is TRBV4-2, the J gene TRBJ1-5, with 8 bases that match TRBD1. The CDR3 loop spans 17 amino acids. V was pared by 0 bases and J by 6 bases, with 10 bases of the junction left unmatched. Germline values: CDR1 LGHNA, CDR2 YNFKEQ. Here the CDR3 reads CASSQDFDRGVSQPQHF. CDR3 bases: TGTGCCAGCAGCCAAGATTTTGACAGGGGAGTCAGTCAGCCCCAGCATTTT.

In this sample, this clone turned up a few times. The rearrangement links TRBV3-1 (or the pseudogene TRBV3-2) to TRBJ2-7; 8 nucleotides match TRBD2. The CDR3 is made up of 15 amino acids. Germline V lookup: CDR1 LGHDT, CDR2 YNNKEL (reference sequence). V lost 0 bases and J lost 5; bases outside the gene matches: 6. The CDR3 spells CASSQDAGGYNEQYF. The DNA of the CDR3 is TGTGCCAGCAGCCAAGACGCGGGGGGATACAACGAGCAGTACTTC.

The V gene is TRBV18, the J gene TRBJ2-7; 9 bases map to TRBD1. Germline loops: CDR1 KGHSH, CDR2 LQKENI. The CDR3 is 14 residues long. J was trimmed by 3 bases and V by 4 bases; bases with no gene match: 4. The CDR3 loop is CASSQPGQGYEQYF. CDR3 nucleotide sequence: TGTGCCAGCTCACAGCCGGGACAGGGCTACGAGCAGTACTTC.

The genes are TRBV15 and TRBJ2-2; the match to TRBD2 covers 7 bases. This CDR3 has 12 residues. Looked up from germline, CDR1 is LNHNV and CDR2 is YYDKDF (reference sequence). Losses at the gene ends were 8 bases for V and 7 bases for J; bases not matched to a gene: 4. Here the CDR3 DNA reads TGTGCCACCCGGGGGGTTGGCGGGGAGCTGTTTTTT. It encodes CATRGVGGELFF.

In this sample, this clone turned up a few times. CDR3 sequence (DNA): TGTGCCAGCAGCTTAGCGCCCGGCCCGGAGGGATATGGCTACACCTTC. This encodes CASSLAPGPEGYGYTF. The chain uses TRBV7-8 and TRBJ1-2; D remains unclear. The CDR3 consists of 16 residues. V was cut by 0 bases and J by 5 bases, with 16 bases left in between. From germline, CDR1 is SGHVS and CDR2 FQNEAQ.

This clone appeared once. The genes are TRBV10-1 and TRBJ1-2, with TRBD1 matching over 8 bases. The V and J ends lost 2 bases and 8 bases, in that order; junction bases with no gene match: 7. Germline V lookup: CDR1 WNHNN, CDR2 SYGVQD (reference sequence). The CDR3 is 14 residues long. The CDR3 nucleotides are TGCGCCAGCAGTGAGCTGGACAGGGTGGAGGGCTACACCTTC. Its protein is CASSELDRVEGYTF.

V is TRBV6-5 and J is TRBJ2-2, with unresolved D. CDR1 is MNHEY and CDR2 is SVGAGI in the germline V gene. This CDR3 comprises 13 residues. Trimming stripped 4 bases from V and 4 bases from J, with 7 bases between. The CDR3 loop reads CASSWSSTGELFF. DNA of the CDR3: TGTGCCAGCAGTTGGTCTAGCACCGGGGAGCTGTTTTTT.

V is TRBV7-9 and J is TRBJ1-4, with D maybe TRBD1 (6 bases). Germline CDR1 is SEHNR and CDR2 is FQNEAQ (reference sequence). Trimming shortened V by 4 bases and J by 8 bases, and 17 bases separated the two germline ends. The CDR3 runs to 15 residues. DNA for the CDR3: TGTGCCAGCAGCTCCACAGGGAGGGGGGTGGAAAAACTGTTTTTT. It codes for CASSSTGRGVEKLFF.

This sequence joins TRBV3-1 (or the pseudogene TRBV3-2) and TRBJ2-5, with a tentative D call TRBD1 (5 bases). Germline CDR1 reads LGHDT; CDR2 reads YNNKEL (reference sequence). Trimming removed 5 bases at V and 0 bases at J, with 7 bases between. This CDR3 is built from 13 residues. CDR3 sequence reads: CASSRGYQETQYF. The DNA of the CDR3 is TGTGCCAGCAGCAGGGGATACCAAGAGACCCAGTACTTC.